This is a list of T cell receptor beta chains from one sample in a study of Ad26.COV2.S vaccination and SARS-CoV-2 variants. The data were produced by immunoSEQ multiplex PCR, yet TCRdb's version contains in-frame clones alone and is incomplete. The table lists 440,000 or so clones, 70% to 90% of them singletons, with about 1.7% in the top ten. The sample here was peripheral blood, taken in a trial of Ad26.COV2.S vaccine versus placebo. These receptors were collected from a person between 18 and 65 years old who received the Ad26.COV2.S COVID-19 vaccine or a placebo. Both conserved end residues are part of each CDR3. D genes are given only for firm matches. Clone size, where shown, is once, few, many, or a class for clones that have expanded.

.	14	TRBJ2-5	TRBV5-1	.	CASSLAVGPGAQYF	TGCGCCAGCAGCTTGGCCGTGGGACCCGGGGCCCAGTACTTC
.	16	TRBJ1-4	TRBV18	.	CASSQSQGRANEKLFF	TGTGCCAGCTCACAATCACAGGGAAGGGCTAATGAAAAACTGTTTTTT
.	14	TRBJ2-7	TRBV6-1	.	CASSEAHITYEQYF	TGTGCCAGCAGTGAAGCGCATATTACCTACGAGCAGTACTTC
.	13	TRBJ2-7	TRBV6-5	.	CAGKVGGTYEQYF	TGTGCCGGCAAGGTCGGGGGAACCTACGAGCAGTACTTC
.	14	TRBJ2-7	TRBV24-1	.	CATRPTGSSYEQYF	TGTGCCACCAGACCTACAGGGTCCTCCTACGAGCAGTACTTC
.	15	TRBJ1-1	TRBV6-6	once	CASSYLHVLNTEAFF	TGTGCCAGCAGTTACCTCCATGTTCTGAACACTGAAGCTTTCTTT
.	12	TRBJ1-3	TRBV2	.	CASRKEGNTIYF	TGTGCCAGCAGGAAAGAGGGAAACACCATATATTTT
.	15	TRBJ2-1	TRBV9	.	CASSAPGSSKNEQFF	TGTGCCAGCAGCGCACCGGGATCCTCAAAGAATGAGCAGTTCTTC
.	13	TRBJ2-1	TRBV29-1	.	CSVRPSSYNEQFF	TGCAGCGTACGGCCTAGCTCCTACAATGAGCAGTTCTTC
TRBD2	17	TRBJ2-5	TRBV19	.	CASSIGGLAGTQETQYF	TGTGCCAGTAGTATAGGGGGGCTAGCGGGGACACAAGAGACCCAGTACTTC
.	15	TRBJ2-7	TRBV6-5	.	CASSLRHHYLYEQYF	TGTGCCAGCAGTTTACGACACCATTACCTCTACGAGCAGTACTTC
.	11	TRBJ2-5	TRBV29-1	.	CSATGSETQYF	TGCAGCGCGACCGGATCGGAGACCCAGTACTTC
.	14	TRBJ1-1	TRBV7-9	few	CASRPTPSAGEAFF	TGTGCCAGCAGGCCTACACCGTCTGCTGGGGAAGCTTTCTTT
.	15	TRBJ2-1	TRBV30	.	CAWSVDVGSYNEQFF	TGTGCCTGGAGTGTGGACGTCGGCTCCTACAATGAGCAGTTCTTC
TRBD1	15	TRBJ1-2	TRBV6-1	once	CASSEEFEGAYGYTF	TGTGCCAGCAGTGAAGAATTTGAGGGGGCCTATGGCTACACCTTC
.	15	TRBJ2-5	TRBV6-5	.	CASSYRRQYQETQYF	TGTGCCAGCAGTTATCGTAGACAGTACCAAGAGACCCAGTACTTC